The 24 T cell receptor beta chains reported below all come from one sample, sequenced in a study of cytotoxic CD8 clonotypes in ibrutinib-treated CLL. TCRdb keeps only in-frame clones here, not all; method: immunoSEQ multiplex PCR. This sample has fewer than 40,000 clones, with about two thirds found just once. The source was PBMCs, collected at disease progression, from a patient treated with ibrutinib. These receptors came from a human donor with chronic lymphocytic leukemia.

This clone has just one count. This chain uses TRBV5-1 with TRBJ1-4; maybe TRBD1 (5 bases). CDR1 is SGHRS and CDR2 is YFSETQ in the germline V gene. This CDR3 contains 15 residues. V was cut by 3 bases and J by 5 bases, with 14 bases left in between. CDR3 protein: CASSSTPGRNEKLFF. The CDR3 region has the DNA TGCGCCAGCAGCTCGACACCAGGGCGGAATGAAAAACTGTTTTTT.

This clone was seen a few times. The rearrangement uses TRBV19 and TRBJ1-1; 9 positions agree with TRBD1. This CDR3 is built from 16 residues. After removal of 3 bases from V and 4 bases from J, the junction contained 9 bases not matched to a gene. From germline, CDR1 is LNHDA and CDR2 SQIVND (reference sequence). The CDR3 sequence: CASSISGTGYFTEAFF. The CDR3 coding sequence is TGTGCCAGTAGTATCTCCGGGACAGGGTATTTCACTGAAGCTTTCTTT.

The V gene is TRBV19, the J gene TRBJ2-1; D is ambiguous. This CDR3 contains 12 residues. Trimming stripped 6 bases from V and 7 bases from J, with 10 bases between. Germline V lookup: CDR1 LNHDA, CDR2 SQIVND (reference sequence). The CDR3 DNA follows: TGTGCCAGTAGCCAAGGTGGGAATGAGCAGTTCTTC. Translated: CASSQGGNEQFF.

There are a few counts of this clone. V and J are TRBV7-3 and TRBJ2-7; 10 nucleotides agree with TRBD2. Germline loops: CDR1 SGHTA, CDR2 FQGTGA. V lost 5 bases, J lost 4 bases, and 11 bases stayed unmatched. There are 16 residues in the CDR3. The CDR3 sequence: CASSPSGAGGQYEQYF. CDR3 DNA sequence: TGTGCCAGCAGCCCCTCCGGAGCGGGAGGGCAATACGAGCAGTACTTC.

The chain carries TRBV7-2 and TRBJ2-1; no definite D call. V was trimmed by 1 base and J by 4 bases, leaving 5 bases between them. The CDR3 totals 13 residues. Germline CDR1 is SGHTA and CDR2 is FQGNSA. CDR3: CASSLDLYNEQFF. CDR3 in DNA: TGTGCCAGCAGCTTAGATCTATACAATGAGCAGTTCTTC.

The CDR3 nucleotides are TGCGCCAGCAGCTTGGTCGGGCCCGATAGCAATCAGCCCCAGCATTTT. It specifies CASSLVGPDSNQPQHF. The chain couples TRBV5-1 to TRBJ1-5, with D hard to call. This CDR3 region has 16 residues. Trimming cost V 0 bases and J 0 bases, with 10 bases left between them. Germline V gene data show CDR1 as SGHRS and CDR2 as YFSETQ.

The chain recombines TRBV11-3 with TRBJ2-5; D is possibly TRBD2 (6 bases). The CDR3 sequence is 15 residues long. The germline gives CDR1 SGHNT, CDR2 YENEEA. Deletions cut 5 bases from V and 2 bases from J, with 15 bases between. CDR3 DNA sequence: TGTGCCAGCAGCCCACCGGGGACTTCTCAAGAGACCCAGTACTTC. This codes for CASSPPGTSQETQYF.

The V and J genes are TRBV2 and TRBJ2-6, with 16 bases aligning to TRBD2. V trimming: 3 bases; J trimming: 1 base; junction bases outside the gene matches: 0. The CDR3 sequence is 18 residues long. Germline lookup yields CDR1 SNHLY and CDR2 FYNNEI. The CDR3: CASSEGLAGGSGANVLTF. DNA of the CDR3: TGTGCCAGCAGTGAGGGACTAGCGGGAGGGTCTGGGGCCAACGTCCTGACTTTC.

The chain has TRBV5-1 and TRBJ1-5; D not certain. V lost 2 bases and J lost 6, with 9 bases in between. The CDR3 runs to 13 residues. Per germline, CDR1 SGHRS and CDR2 YFSETQ. The CDR3 DNA is TGCGCCAGCAGCTTCGATGGACTTCAGCCCCAGCATTTT. Protein sequence: CASSFDGLQPQHF.

The chain uses TRBV19 and TRBJ2-5; TRBD2 matches at 9 bases. Per the germline V gene, CDR1 is LNHDA and CDR2 is SQIVND (reference sequence). There are 16 residues in the CDR3. Trimming took 3 bases from V and 5 from J; bases not matched to a gene: 10. CDR3 DNA sequence: TGTGCCAGTAGTATTGAGCGCGGGGGGGCGAGGGAGACCCAGTACTTC. It codes for CASSIERGGARETQYF.

V gene TRBV29-1 combines with J gene TRBJ2-3, with 13 bases identical to TRBD2. From germline, CDR1 is SQVTM and CDR2 ANQGSEA. The CDR3 loop spans 15 amino acids. The trim removed 6 bases at V and 4 bases at J, leaving 7 bases unmatched. The CDR3 sequence: CSVRTSGSRADTQYF. The CDR3 region has the DNA TGCAGCGTCCGGACTAGCGGGAGTAGGGCAGATACGCAGTATTTT.

CDR3 loop: CASSSSTWDYGYTF. For the CDR3, the DNA is TGTGCCAGTAGTTCCTCTACATGGGACTATGGCTACACCTTC. The V and J genes are TRBV19 and TRBJ1-2; D is unresolved. The CDR3 totals 14 residues. Germline CDR1 and CDR2: LNHDA and SQIVND (reference sequence). Deletions cut 5 bases from V and 3 bases from J, with 13 bases between.

The rearrangement links TRBV7-9 to TRBJ2-2; 10 bases are shared with TRBD2. The germline gives CDR1 SEHNR, CDR2 FQNEAQ (reference sequence). There are 17 residues in the CDR3. V lost 4 bases, J lost 0 bases, and 5 bases stayed unmatched. In nucleotides, the CDR3 is TGTGCCAGCAGCTCAAAAGCGGGAGGGCCGAACACCGGGGAGCTGTTTTTT. Its protein product is CASSSKAGGPNTGELFF. Together with reference TRBV7-9 and TRBJ2-2, the CDR3 gives the full variable domain: DTGVSQNPRHKITKRGQNVTFRCDPISEHNRLYWYRQTLGQGPEFLTYFQNEAQLEKSRLLSDRFSAERPKGSFSTLEIQRTEQGDSAMYLCASSSKAGGPNTGELFFGEGSRLTVL.

This clone occurred once. The V call is TRBV5-1, the J call TRBJ2-3; D not resolved. Germline loops: CDR1 SGHRS, CDR2 YFSETQ. This CDR3 is 12 amino acids long. Between the trimmed V and J ends, which lost 5 bases and 4 bases, there was a span of 8 bases. CDR3 sequence reads: CASREEADTQYF. DNA for the CDR3: TGCGCCAGCAGAGAGGAAGCAGATACGCAGTATTTT.

J is TRBJ2-3 and V is TRBV7-8; no definite D call. Germline loops: CDR1 SGHVS, CDR2 FQNEAQ. V gave up 5 bases and J gave up 0 bases, with 6 bases separating them. CDR3 size: 13 residues. The CDR3 DNA is TGTGCCAGCAGCCTGTTCAGCACAGATACGCAGTATTTT. It encodes CASSLFSTDTQYF.

This chain connects TRBV19 to TRBJ2-7, with 7 positions matching TRBD1. Germline assignment: CDR1 LNHDA and CDR2 SQIVND (reference sequence). Trimming removed 6 bases from V and 0 bases from J; junction bases left unmatched: 8. The CDR3 has 15 amino acids. CDR3 nucleotide sequence: TGTGCCAGTAGCAAGGGACAGTCTAGCTCCTACGAGCAGTACTTC. It encodes CASSKGQSSSYEQYF.

The V call is TRBV11-3, the J call TRBJ2-5; D gene ambiguous. V was pared by 0 bases and J by 5 bases, with 10 bases between. This CDR3 has 14 amino acids. Germline lookup yields CDR1 SGHNT and CDR2 YENEEA. The chain's CDR3 is CASSLDQGWETQYF. CDR3 bases: TGTGCCAGCAGCTTAGATCAAGGGTGGGAGACCCAGTACTTC.

This sequence joins TRBV10-3 and TRBJ2-1; D gene ambiguous. Germline V gives CDR1 ENHRY, CDR2 SYGVKD. The CDR3 has 13 amino acids. V was pared by 3 bases and J by 9 bases, with 12 bases between. CDR3 coding DNA: TGTGCCATCAGTGACAAGGAAATGGGTGAGCAGTTCTTC. Its translation: CAISDKEMGEQFF.

The chain links TRBV14 to TRBJ1-1; D ambiguous. Germline CDR1 reads SGHDN; CDR2 reads FVKESK. CDR3 length: 12 residues. The V end lost 5 bases, the J end lost 5 bases, and 9 bases lay between the germline ends. This CDR3 is CASSNPGTEAFF. The CDR3 DNA sequence: TGTGCCAGCAGCAACCCGGGGACTGAAGCTTTCTTT. The full variable domain, in which reference TRBV14 and TRBJ1-1 provide the parts outside the CDR3, is EAGVTQFPSHSVIEKGQTVTLRCDPISGHDNLYWYRRVMGKEIKFLLHFVKESKQDESGMPNNRFLAERTGGTYSTLKVQPAELEDSGVYFCASSNPGTEAFFGQGTRLTVV.

This clone was recorded only once. The chain joins TRBV29-1 to TRBJ2-7; tentative D call: TRBD1 (5 bases). The length of the CDR3 is 13 residues. V was trimmed by 3 bases and J by 6 bases, leaving 15 bases between them. The germline V gene has CDR1 SQVTM and CDR2 ANQGSEA. The CDR3 nucleotides are TGCAGCGTTGAGGGGCAGACAAGTCGCGAGCAGTACTTC. It codes for CSVEGQTSREQYF.

The chain links TRBV30 to TRBJ2-2; D unclear. Germline-derived CDR1 and CDR2 are GTSNPN and SVGIG (reference sequence). Trimming took off 0 bases at V and 4 bases at J, with 9 bases between the two ends. The CDR3 consists of 14 residues. The CDR3: CAWSVLLFTGELFF. CDR3 bases: TGTGCCTGGAGTGTACTACTATTCACCGGGGAGCTGTTTTTT.

Only a few counts were recorded for this clone. V usage is TRBV7-3 and J usage is TRBJ2-1; D not certain. There are 15 residues in the CDR3. Germline V gene lookup returns CDR1 SGHTA and CDR2 FQGTGA. V was pared by 5 bases and J by 0 bases, with 11 bases between. CDR3 in amino acids: CASSLDQSSYNEQFF. CDR3 nucleotide sequence: TGTGCCAGCAGCCTCGACCAAAGCTCCTACAATGAGCAGTTCTTC.

This chain connects TRBV30 to TRBJ2-7, with D perhaps TRBD2 (6 bases). The CDR3 sequence is 14 residues long. CDR1 GTSNPN and CDR2 SVGIG come from the germline V gene (reference sequence). Trimming removed 2 bases at V and 3 bases at J, with 14 bases between. CDR3 bases: TGTGCCTGGAGTCGGCTAGCGACTTACTACGAGCAGTACTTC. Amino acid sequence: CAWSRLATYYEQYF. The full variable domain, its missing parts supplied by reference TRBV30 and TRBJ2-7, is SQTIHQWPATLVQPVGSPLSLECTVEGTSNPNLYWYRQAAGRGLQLLFYSVGIGQISSEVPQNLSASRPQDRQFILSSKKLLLSDSGFYLCAWSRLATYYEQYFGPGTRLTVT.

V gene TRBV4-3 combines with J gene TRBJ2-1, with TRBD2 matching over 14 bases. J lost 6 bases, V lost 0 bases, and 1 base had no gene match. This CDR3 is built from 16 residues. Germline V lookup: CDR1 LGHNA, CDR2 YSLEER. The CDR3 loop is CASSQDGLAGGNEQFF. The CDR3 bases are TGCGCCAGCAGCCAAGATGGACTAGCGGGAGGCAATGAGCAGTTCTTC.